One TCR beta chain is described in this entry. The germline CDR1 and CDR2 sequences are SGHVS and FQNEAQ. V was shortened by 5 bases and J by 5 bases, with 22 bases between the two germline ends. The CDR3 is 17 amino acids. The repertoire was sequenced with immunoSEQ multiplex PCR; TCRdb's copy has only in-frame clones and lacks some. In the table there are about 42,000 clones, approximately 80% of which are singletons. These data belong to a study of T cell changes during pregnancy in multiple sclerosis. This TCR was sampled from a female donor with multiple sclerosis, enrolled in a pregnancy study. The V call is TRBV7-8, the J call TRBJ2-1; D might be TRBD1 (7 bases). The sequences come from CD4+ T cells from peripheral blood mononuclear cells, collected before pregnancy. The CDR3: CASSQTTPGGPNNEQFF. As DNA, the CDR3 is TGTGCCAGCAGCCAAACTACCCCAGGGGGGCCGAACAATGAGCAGTTCTTC.